This T cell receptor beta chain was sequenced in a study of blood T cell repertoires in COVID-19. On the study more broadly: COVID-19 samples from acute and convalescent phases originated in the United States, Italy and Spain. PBMCs, B-cell-depleted T cells, or T cells were the source of the cDNA or gDNA that made up the material.

V was shortened by 2 bases and J by 2 bases, with 13 bases between the two germline ends. The CDR3 extends over 17 amino acids. CDR1 is ENHRY and CDR2 is SYGVKD in the germline V gene. Some clones are missing from TCRdb's copy, which holds only in-frame ones; the method was immunoSEQ multiplex PCR. Of 150,000 to 200,000 clones in the sample, under 85% were seen once. Enrolment of Seattle patients took place during active infection, and they were followed longitudinally. The sequence derives from an older woman with COVID-19, enrolled during active disease. The sample consisted of peripheral blood. J is TRBJ2-6 and V is TRBV10-3; D is perhaps TRBD1 (6 bases). CDR3 DNA: TGTGCCATCAGTGAGCCAGGGGTCCCTGCTGGGGCCAACGTCCTGACTTTC. It is translated as CAISEPGVPAGANVLTF.